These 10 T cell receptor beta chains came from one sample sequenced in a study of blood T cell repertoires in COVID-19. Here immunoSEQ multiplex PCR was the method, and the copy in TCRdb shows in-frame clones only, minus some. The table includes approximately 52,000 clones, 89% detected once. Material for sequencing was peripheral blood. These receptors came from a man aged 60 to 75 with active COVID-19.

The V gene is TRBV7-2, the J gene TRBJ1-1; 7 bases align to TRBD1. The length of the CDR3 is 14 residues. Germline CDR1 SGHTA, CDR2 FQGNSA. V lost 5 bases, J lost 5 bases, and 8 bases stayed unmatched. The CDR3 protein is CASSPGQVATEAFF. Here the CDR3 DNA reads TGTGCCAGCAGCCCCGGACAGGTGGCGACTGAAGCTTTCTTT.

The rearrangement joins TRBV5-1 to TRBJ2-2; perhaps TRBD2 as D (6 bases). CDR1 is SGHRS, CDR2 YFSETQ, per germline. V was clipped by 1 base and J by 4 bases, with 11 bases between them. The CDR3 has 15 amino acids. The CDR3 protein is CASSLYRESTGELFF. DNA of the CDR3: TGCGCCAGCAGCTTGTATCGGGAGTCCACCGGGGAGCTGTTTTTT.

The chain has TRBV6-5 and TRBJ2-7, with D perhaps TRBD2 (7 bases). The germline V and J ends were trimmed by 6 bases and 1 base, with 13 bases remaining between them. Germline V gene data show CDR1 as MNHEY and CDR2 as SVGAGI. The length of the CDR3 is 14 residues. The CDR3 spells CASRRAGASYEQYF. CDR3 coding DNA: TGTGCCAGCAGAAGGGCGGGGGCTTCCTACGAGCAGTACTTC.

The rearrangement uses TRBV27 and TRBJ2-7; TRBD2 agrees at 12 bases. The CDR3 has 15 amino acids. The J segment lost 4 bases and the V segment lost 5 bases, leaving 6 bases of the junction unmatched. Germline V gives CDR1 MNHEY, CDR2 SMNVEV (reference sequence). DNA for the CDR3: TGTGCCAGCAGTCAGGGGACTAGCGGGTTGTACGAGCAGTACTTC. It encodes CASSQGTSGLYEQYF.

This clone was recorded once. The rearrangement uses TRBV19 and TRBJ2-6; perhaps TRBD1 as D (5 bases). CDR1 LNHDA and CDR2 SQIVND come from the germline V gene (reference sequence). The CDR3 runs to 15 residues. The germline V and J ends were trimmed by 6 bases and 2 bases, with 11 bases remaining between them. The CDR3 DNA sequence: TGTGCCAGTAGCCCGCAGGGTGCTGGGGCCAACGTCCTGACTTTC. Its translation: CASSPQGAGANVLTF.

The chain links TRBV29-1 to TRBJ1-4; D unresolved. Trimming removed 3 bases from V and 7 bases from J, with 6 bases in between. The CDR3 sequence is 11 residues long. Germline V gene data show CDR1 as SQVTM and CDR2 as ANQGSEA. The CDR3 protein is CSVENSEKLFF. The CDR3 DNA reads TGCAGCGTTGAGAACAGTGAAAAACTGTTTTTT.

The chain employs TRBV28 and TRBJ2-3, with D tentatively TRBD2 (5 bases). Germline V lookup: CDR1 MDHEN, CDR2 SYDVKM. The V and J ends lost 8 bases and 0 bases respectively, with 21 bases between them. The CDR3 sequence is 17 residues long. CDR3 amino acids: CASLPHSGRFSTDTQYF. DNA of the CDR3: TGTGCCAGCCTGCCCCACAGCGGTCGATTTAGCACAGATACGCAGTATTTT.

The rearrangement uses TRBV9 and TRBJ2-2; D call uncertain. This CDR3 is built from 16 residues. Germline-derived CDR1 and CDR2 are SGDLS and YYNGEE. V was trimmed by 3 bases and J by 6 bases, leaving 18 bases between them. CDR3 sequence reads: CASSAGASPNPGELFF. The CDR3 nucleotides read TGTGCCAGCAGCGCCGGAGCTAGTCCTAACCCCGGGGAGCTGTTTTTT.

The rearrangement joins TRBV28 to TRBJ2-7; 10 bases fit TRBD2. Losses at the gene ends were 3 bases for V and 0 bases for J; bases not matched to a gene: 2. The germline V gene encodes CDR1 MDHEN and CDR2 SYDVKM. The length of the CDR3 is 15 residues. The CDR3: CASSFPSGSSYEQYF. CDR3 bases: TGTGCCAGCAGTTTCCCTAGCGGGAGCTCCTACGAGCAGTACTTC. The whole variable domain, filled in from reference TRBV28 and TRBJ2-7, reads DVKVTQSSRYLVKRTGEKVFLECVQDMDHENMFWYRQDPGLGLRLIYFSYDVKMKEKGDIPEGYSVSREKKERFSLILESASTNQTSMYLCASSFPSGSSYEQYFGPGTRLTVT.

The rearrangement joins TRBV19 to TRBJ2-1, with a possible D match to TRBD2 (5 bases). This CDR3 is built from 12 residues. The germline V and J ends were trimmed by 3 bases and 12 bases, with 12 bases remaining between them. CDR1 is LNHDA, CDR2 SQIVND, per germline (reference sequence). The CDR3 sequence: CASSIWGRGQFF. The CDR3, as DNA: TGTGCCAGTAGTATTTGGGGTCGGGGGCAGTTCTTC.